This T cell receptor beta chain was found in a study of beta chain features in type 1 diabetes. The CDR3 covers 11 residues. Germline assignment: CDR1 GTSNPN and CDR2 SVGIG (reference sequence). The study reverse transcribed the entire isolated RNA, so it sequenced expressed TCRB transcripts. Data came from immunoSEQ multiplex PCR; TCRdb stores just in-frame clones and leaves some out. The table shows approximately 470,000 clones, with approximately 28% occurring only once. By way of CD45RO/CCR7/CD25/CD127/CD95/CD27, the CD4+ regulatory, stem cell-like memory, central memory and naive cells were sorted. The table lists this clone with a count of one.

The TCR originated in a man between 18 and 29 years old in good health. The sequenced material came from naive CD4+ T cells from blood. The chain uses TRBV30 and TRBJ2-5; no firm D call. The end of the DNA aligns better with TRBJ2-7, so the J call may be wrong. DNA of the CDR3: TGTGCCTGGAGTCGGCCGTACGAGCAGTACTTC. It is translated as CAWSRPYEQYF.